The T cell receptor (beta chain) under discussion was sequenced for a study of blood T cell repertoires in COVID-19. Across the study: Samples of COVID-19 (acute and convalescent) were obtained from the United States, Italy and Spain. In each case, the material was cDNA or gDNA derived from T cells, B-cell-depleted T cells, or PBMCs.

This CDR3 region has 13 residues. Germline V gene sequence: CDR1 SGHRS, CDR2 YFSETQ. The ends lost 0 bases at V and 7 bases at J; junction bases unmatched: 0. Measured with immunoSEQ multiplex PCR; TCRdb has only the in-frame clones, and not every one. The sample has more than 250,000 clones; around 87% are singletons. Input material: peripheral blood. This TCR was sampled from a woman aged 30 to 39 who had recovered from COVID-19. The chain joins TRBV5-1 to TRBJ2-2; 7 nucleotides agree with TRBD1. In DNA, the CDR3 is TGCGCCAGCAGCTTGGGACAGGGCGGGGAGCTGTTTTTT. Residues: CASSLGQGGELFF.